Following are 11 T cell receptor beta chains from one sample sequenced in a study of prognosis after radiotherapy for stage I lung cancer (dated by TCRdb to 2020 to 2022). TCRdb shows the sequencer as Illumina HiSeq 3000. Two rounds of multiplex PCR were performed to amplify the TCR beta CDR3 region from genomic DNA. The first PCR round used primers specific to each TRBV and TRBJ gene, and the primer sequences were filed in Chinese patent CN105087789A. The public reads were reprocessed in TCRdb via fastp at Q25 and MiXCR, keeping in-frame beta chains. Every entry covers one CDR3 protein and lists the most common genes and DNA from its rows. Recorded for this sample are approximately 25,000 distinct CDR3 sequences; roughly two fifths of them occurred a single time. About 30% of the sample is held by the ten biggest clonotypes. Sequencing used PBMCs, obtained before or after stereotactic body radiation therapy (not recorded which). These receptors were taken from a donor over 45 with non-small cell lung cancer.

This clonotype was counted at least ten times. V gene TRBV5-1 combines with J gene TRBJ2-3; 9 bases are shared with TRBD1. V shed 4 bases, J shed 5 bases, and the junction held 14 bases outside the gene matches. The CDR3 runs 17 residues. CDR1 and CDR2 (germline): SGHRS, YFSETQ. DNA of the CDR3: TGCGCCAGCAGCCGAGACAACAGGGGGCGAGGGGGAGATACGCAGTATTTT. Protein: CASSRDNRGRGGDTQYF.

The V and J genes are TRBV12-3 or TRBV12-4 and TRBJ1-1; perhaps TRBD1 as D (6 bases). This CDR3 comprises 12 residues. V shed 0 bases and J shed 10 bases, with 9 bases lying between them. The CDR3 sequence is CASSLAQGRAFF. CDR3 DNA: TGTGCCAGCAGTTTAGCGCAGGGGAGAGCTTTCTTT.

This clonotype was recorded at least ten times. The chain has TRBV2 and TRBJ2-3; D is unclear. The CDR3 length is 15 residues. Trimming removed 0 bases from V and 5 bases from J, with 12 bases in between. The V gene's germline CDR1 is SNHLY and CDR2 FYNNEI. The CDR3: CASSEAGPLGDTQYF. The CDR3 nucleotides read TGTGCCAGCAGTGAAGCCGGGCCCTTGGGAGATACGCAGTATTTT.

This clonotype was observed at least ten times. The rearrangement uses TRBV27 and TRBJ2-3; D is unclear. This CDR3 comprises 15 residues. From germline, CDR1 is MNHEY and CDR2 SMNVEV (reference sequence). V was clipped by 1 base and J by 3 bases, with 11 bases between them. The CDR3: CASSLLAWGTDTQYF. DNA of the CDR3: TGTGCCAGCAGTTTATTGGCTTGGGGTACAGATACGCAGTATTTT.

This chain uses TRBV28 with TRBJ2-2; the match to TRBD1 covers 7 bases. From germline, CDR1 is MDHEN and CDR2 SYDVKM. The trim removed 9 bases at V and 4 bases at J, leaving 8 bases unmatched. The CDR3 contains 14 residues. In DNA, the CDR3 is TGTGCCAGTATATCGACAGGGTTCACCGGGGAGCTGTTTTTT. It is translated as CASISTGFTGELFF.

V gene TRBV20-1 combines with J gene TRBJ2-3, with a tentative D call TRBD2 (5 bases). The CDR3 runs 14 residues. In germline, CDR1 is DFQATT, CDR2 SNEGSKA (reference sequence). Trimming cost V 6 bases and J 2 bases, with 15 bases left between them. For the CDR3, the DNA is TGCAGTGCCATGACCGGAGGTAACACAGATACGCAGTATTTT. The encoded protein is CSAMTGGNTDTQYF.

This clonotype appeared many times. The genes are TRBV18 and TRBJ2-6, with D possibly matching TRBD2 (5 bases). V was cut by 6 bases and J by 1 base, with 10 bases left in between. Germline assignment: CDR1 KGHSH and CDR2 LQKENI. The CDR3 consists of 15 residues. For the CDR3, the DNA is TGTGCCAGCTCGCCCTCGGGGTCTGGGGCCAACGTCCTGACTTTC. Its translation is CASSPSGSGANVLTF.

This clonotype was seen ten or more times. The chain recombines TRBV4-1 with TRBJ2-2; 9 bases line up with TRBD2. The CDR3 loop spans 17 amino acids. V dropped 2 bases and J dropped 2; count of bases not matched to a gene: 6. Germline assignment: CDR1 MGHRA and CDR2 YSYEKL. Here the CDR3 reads CASSQKSSGVNTGELFF. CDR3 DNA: TGCGCCAGCAGCCAAAAATCTAGCGGGGTAAACACCGGGGAGCTGTTTTTT.

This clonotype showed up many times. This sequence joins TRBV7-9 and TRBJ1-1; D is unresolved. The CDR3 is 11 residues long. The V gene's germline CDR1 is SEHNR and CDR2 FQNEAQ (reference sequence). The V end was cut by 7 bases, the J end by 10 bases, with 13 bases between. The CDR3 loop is CASTPGGGAFF. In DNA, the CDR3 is TGTGCCAGCACCCCAGGAGGTGGAGCTTTCTTT.

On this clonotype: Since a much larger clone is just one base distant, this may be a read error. The CDR3 DNA reads as TGCAGCGTTGACGTGGTAGGGACTAGCGGGGGGAATGAGCAGTTCTTC. Translated: CSVDVVGTSGGNEQFF. This chain connects TRBV29-1 to TRBJ2-1; 15 nucleotides align to TRBD2. Germline V gene sequence: CDR1 SQVTM, CDR2 ANQGSEA. Losses at the gene ends were 3 bases for V and 7 bases for J; bases not matched to a gene: 7. The CDR3 consists of 16 residues.

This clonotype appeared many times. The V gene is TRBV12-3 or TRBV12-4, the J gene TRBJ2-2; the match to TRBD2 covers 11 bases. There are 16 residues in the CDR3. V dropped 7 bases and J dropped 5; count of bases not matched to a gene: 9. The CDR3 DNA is TGTGCCAGCACCATAACTAGCGGGAGAGTGACCGGGGAGCTGTTTTTT. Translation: CASTITSGRVTGELFF.